This entry lists 16 T cell receptor beta chains sequenced from one sample in a study of cytomegalovirus exposure and HLA in healthy donors. PCR primers comprised 60 Vbeta and 13 Jbeta primers. TCRdb's copy holds only in-frame clones and misses some; the assay was immunoSEQ multiplex PCR. In the table there are roughly 180,000 clones, over 65% of which are singletons. Sequenced: PBMCs. The receptors were sampled from a young man in good health and CMV-seronegative.

V usage is TRBV30 and J usage is TRBJ1-4; maybe TRBD1 (6 bases). Deletions cut 3 bases from V and 6 bases from J, with 14 bases between. The CDR3 is made up of 14 amino acids. In germline, CDR1 is GTSNPN, CDR2 SVGIG (reference sequence). CDR3 bases: TGTGCCTGGAGGACGAAGGGGGGGGATGAAAAACTGTTTTTT. Its protein is CAWRTKGGDEKLFF.

The CDR3 nucleotides are TGTGCCAGCAGTGTCCAAAGCGAGGTTCAGCCCCAGCATTTT. As protein: CASSVQSEVQPQHF. This rearrangement joins TRBV2 to TRBJ1-5; no reliable D call. Trimming left V 4 bases short and J 6 bases short, with 13 bases between. The CDR3 is made up of 14 amino acids. Germline CDR1 reads SNHLY; CDR2 reads FYNNEI.

The chain couples TRBV6-5 to TRBJ1-1; D unresolved. V lost 6 bases, J lost 2 bases, and 10 bases lay in between. Germline CDR1 reads MNHEY; CDR2 reads SVGAGI. CDR3 size: 13 residues. The CDR3 region is CASRYSFNTEAFF. The CDR3 DNA reads as TGTGCCAGCAGGTACAGCTTCAACACTGAAGCTTTCTTT.

The rearrangement joins TRBV5-1 to TRBJ2-7; 7 bases align to TRBD1. The CDR3 is 15 amino acids. V gave up 5 bases and J gave up 3 bases; unmatched junction bases: 11. The germline CDR1 and CDR2 sequences are SGHRS and YFSETQ. The CDR3, as DNA: TGCGCCAGCAGACCTACCGGGACAGTAGACTACGAGCAGTACTTC. Its translation is CASRPTGTVDYEQYF.

This clone was found a few times. This chain links TRBV7-3 with TRBJ2-7; possibly TRBD2 for D (6 bases). The germline V gene has CDR1 SGHTA and CDR2 FQGTGA. CDR3 size: 14 residues. V shed 5 bases and J shed 6 bases, with 17 bases lying between them. CDR3 amino acids: CASSPRGGDLEQYF. The CDR3, as DNA: TGTGCCAGCAGCCCCCGGGGCGGGGACCTCGAGCAGTACTTC.

The sample holds a few counts of this clone. Here the CDR3 DNA reads TGTGCCAGCACCCGGGCAGGAAGGACATCATTTCAAGCTTTCTTT. It codes for CASTRAGRTSFQAFF. The rearrangement links TRBV6-5 to TRBJ1-1; tentative D call: TRBD1 (5 bases). The V end lost 7 bases, the J end lost 9 bases, and 24 bases lay between the germline ends. Per the germline V gene, CDR1 is MNHEY and CDR2 is SVGAGI. The CDR3 totals 15 residues.

This sequence joins TRBV5-1 and TRBJ1-4; 8 bases agree with TRBD1. V shed 2 bases and J 4 bases; nucleotides not matched to a gene: 1. There are 14 residues in the CDR3. Germline V gene lookup returns CDR1 SGHRS and CDR2 YFSETQ. CDR3 in amino acids: CASSFTGGNEKLFF. The CDR3 DNA is TGCGCCAGCAGCTTCACAGGGGGTAATGAAAAACTGTTTTTT.

The chain joins TRBV5-6 to TRBJ1-1; TRBD1 matches 7 bases. V trimming: 5 bases; J trimming: 3 bases; junction bases outside the gene matches: 10. The length of the CDR3 is 15 residues. Germline-derived CDR1 and CDR2 are SGHDT and YYEEEE. The DNA of the CDR3 is TGTGCCAGCAGAGGGACAGAGGGAAAAGACACTGAAGCTTTCTTT. Translation gives CASRGTEGKDTEAFF. Using reference TRBV5-6 and TRBJ1-1 for the parts outside the CDR3, the full variable domain is DAGVTQSPTHLIKTRGQQVTLRCSPKSGHDTVSWYQQALGQGPQFIFQYYEEEERQRGNFPDRFSGHQFPNYSSELNVNALLLGDSALYLCASRGTEGKDTEAFFGQGTRLTVV.

The V gene is TRBV19, the J gene TRBJ2-5, with TRBD1 matching over 8 bases. The V gene end was trimmed by 5 bases and the J gene end by 4 bases; junction bases not matched to a gene: 12. The germline V gene encodes CDR1 LNHDA and CDR2 SQIVND (reference sequence). This CDR3 spans 16 amino acids. The CDR3 is CASSWRTGKVGETQYF. The CDR3 DNA is TGTGCCAGTAGTTGGAGGACAGGGAAGGTCGGAGAGACCCAGTACTTC.

Comments on this clone: Different DNA sequences within this sample yield the same CDR3. The chain links TRBV19 to TRBJ2-1; 8 nucleotides match TRBD2. Germline CDR1 LNHDA, CDR2 SQIVND (reference sequence). The CDR3 sequence is 17 residues long. Trimming removed 0 bases from V and 1 base from J; junction bases left unmatched: 5. The CDR3 reads CASSIDLASGSYNEQFF. In DNA form, the CDR3 reads TGTGCCAGTAGTATAGATTTGGCTAGCGGGTCCTACAATGAGCAGTTCTTC.

The V call is TRBV21-1, the J call TRBJ2-7; the D call of TRBD1 is as the table states it, not checked on the DNA. TRBV21-1 is a known pseudogene. The CDR3 runs 14 residues. The CDR3 is CASSRDREVYEQYF. As DNA, the CDR3 is TGTGCCAGCAGTCGGGACAGGGAGGTCTACGAGCAGTACTTC.

V and J are TRBV7-2 and TRBJ2-7; 8 bases match TRBD1. V gave up 5 bases and J gave up 0 bases; unmatched junction bases: 6. Germline V gene sequence: CDR1 SGHTA, CDR2 FQGNSA. The CDR3 has 15 residues. The CDR3 here is CASSLGDRSSYEQYF. The CDR3 coding sequence is TGTGCCAGCAGCCTTGGGGACAGGTCCTCCTACGAGCAGTACTTC. Together with reference TRBV7-2 and TRBJ2-7, the CDR3 gives the full variable domain: GAGVSQSPSNKVTEKGKDVELRCDPISGHTALYWYRQSLGQGLEFLIYFQGNSAPDKSGLPSDRFSAERTGGSVSTLTIQRTQQEDSAVYLCASSLGDRSSYEQYFGPGTRLTVT.

This chain links TRBV7-9 with TRBJ2-1; 9 bases are a match to TRBD1. The V and J ends lost 0 bases and 4 bases, in that order; junction bases with no gene match: 7. Germline-derived CDR1 and CDR2 are SEHNR and FQNEAQ (reference sequence). The CDR3 covers 17 residues. CDR3 DNA: TGTGCCAGCAGCTTAGCAACCGGGACAGGGATATACAATGAGCAGTTCTTC. Translating it yields CASSLATGTGIYNEQFF.

This rearrangement joins TRBV7-8 to TRBJ2-5; 7 bases are a match to TRBD1. Losses at the gene ends were 3 bases for V and 5 bases for J; bases not matched to a gene: 6. CDR1 is SGHVS, CDR2 FQNEAQ, per germline. The CDR3 length is 14 residues. The CDR3 protein is CASSLTGSSETQYF. CDR3 in DNA: TGTGCCAGCAGCTTGACAGGGAGTAGCGAGACCCAGTACTTC.

The chain employs TRBV19 and TRBJ1-4, with TRBD1 as a possible D gene (5 bases). The V end was cut by 4 bases, the J end by 0 bases, with 12 bases between. Per germline, CDR1 LNHDA and CDR2 SQIVND (reference sequence). The CDR3 runs 16 residues. The DNA of the CDR3 is TGTGCCAGTAGTACTTTCCAGGGTGCAACTAATGAAAAACTGTTTTTT. Protein: CASSTFQGATNEKLFF.

This clone was observed once. The J gene is TRBJ1-5, the V gene TRBV5-3; weak D call: TRBD1 (6 bases). TRBV5-3 is an ORF, and what it does is uncertain. This CDR3 spans 15 amino acids. V gave up 2 bases and J gave up 0 bases, with 9 bases separating them. CDR3 in amino acids: CARSFRGYSNQPQHF. CDR3 coding DNA: TGTGCCAGAAGCTTCAGGGGATATAGCAATCAGCCCCAGCATTTT.